This paragraph covers one T cell receptor beta chain sequence. This clone turned up a few times. Its target antigen remains unknown. No quality values exist for individual bases; no much larger clone is one base distant. The CDR3 numbers 12 residues from cysteine through phenylalanine. The only DNA kept is the CDR3, 36 bases in frame from the first base. CDR1 and CDR2, looked up from the germline V gene, are SNHLY and FYNNEI. A distance of 11 bases separates the germline ends of V and J, which lose 8 bases and 6 bases respectively. The entry originates in a study of beta chain features in type 1 diabetes (dated by TCRdb to 2016 to 2018). Describing the broader study: No differences in mean age, gender distribution, total cell number or subset yield were found between patients and healthy donors. A total of just under 110,000,000 sorted cells were examined across all samples, and RNA yield correlated strongly with the number of cells per subset. The study compared the TCRB repertoires of sorted circulating CD4+ T cell subsets in recently diagnosed type 1 diabetes patients with those in matched healthy donors. Whereas all 28 donors provided naive and central memory subsets, regulatory and stem cell-like memory subsets were isolated from just 8 patients and about eight healthy donors. Overall study results and their limits: Naive, central memory and regulatory TCRB repertoires appeared to be more similar among patients than among healthy donors. Patients with type 1 diabetes made fewer insertions and deleted more nucleotides at VDJ recombination sites, implying thymic rearrangement abnormalities. Because the HLA sub-analyses included only small numbers of individuals, any influence of HLA type on TCRB rearrangement was left unresolved. Shorter templates might be favored by PCR, yet because patient and control samples were amplified and corrected together, any such skew would affect both groups equally. Because cDNA was sequenced instead of genomic DNA, highly expressing activated cells could be over-represented, though the groups showed no difference in activation or CD3 levels. Type 1 diabetes patients showed a moderate but significant shortening of TCRB CDR3 length in all four CD4+ subsets.

The entire isolated RNA was reverse transcribed using the High Capacity cDNA Reverse Transcription Kit, and thus expressed TCRB transcripts were sequenced. Deep immunoSEQ sequencing was applied to naive, central memory and regulatory T cell samples, giving an average of about 3.4 million total reads per sample. After sorted cells were lysed in RLT buffer, RNA was extracted with DNase-treated RNeasy Micro or Mini kits, with the choice depending on cell number. To prevent cross-contamination, each cell subset was processed individually, whereas patient and healthy donor samples were processed jointly. Using the immunoSEQ multiplex PCR, TCRB sequences were amplified from cDNA into 87-bp fragments spanning the CDR3 region. Sequencing of the amplicons was done on the Illumina HiSeq platform. The original pipeline was this. PCR bias was computationally corrected using synthetic template baselines, reads within Hamming distance 2 were collapsed, and singletons that could not be merged were discarded. Reads were aligned to IMGT to assign V, D and J genes, CDR3 length, and insertions or deletions at six rearrangement sites. Within each subset, clonotype counts were normalized to sorted cell number, and only after that were true diversity and Gini coefficients computed with the tcR R package. Repertoire sharing was quantified using the overlap coefficient calculated on TCRB nucleotide sequences. Out-of-frame TCRB sequences from naive cells were analyzed to stand in for the pre-selection repertoire. This immuneACCESS table, as held by TCRdb, lists in-frame sequences with V and J called but not all clones. Of the missing ones, under half trace to an unresolved V gene in checked studies; the others have no known cause. V and J calls and clone size are those listed in that table; D and trimming were worked out from the DNA. The sample yields some 200,000 clones; 16% were counted once. The ten biggest clones cover roughly 0.08% of the sample.

Each donor gave one peripheral blood draw, roughly 110 mL on average, collected into heparinised tubes. A BD FACSAria II and a panel including CD45RO, CCR7, CD25, CD127, CD95 and CD27 were used to sort naive, central memory, regulatory and stem cell-like memory CD4+ T cells. A purity above 95% was achieved for all sorted populations. PBMCs were isolated right away by Lymphoprep density gradient centrifugation and were stained directly, without culture. So that batch effects would be minimized, each experiment stained and sorted samples in pairs, pairing one healthy donor with one patient. Recombination joined TRBV2 with TRBJ2-1; TRBD1 is perhaps the D gene, given 6 matching bases. The clonotype was recovered from a man aged 25 to 40 with type 1 diabetes. The specimen was naive CD4+ T cells from blood. The sample's cell subset or site label, decoded: true naive CD4+ T cells. The bases read TGTGCCAGCGAGGACAGATTCAATGAGCAGTTCTTC. Translated, this gives CASEDRFNEQFF.